The clone carrying this TCR beta chain has a handful of counts. What it recognizes is unknown. Beta-chain TCR CDR3 regions were amplified from RNA transcripts. Second-round multiplex PCR came after first-round RT-PCR with HTBI primers. TCRdb passed the multiplex PCR reads through MiXCR, listing each CDR3 protein once. This table holds roughly 400,000 distinct CDR3 sequences, approximately 17% found once. The data belong to a study of Graves' ophthalmopathy and Graves' hyperthyroidism. Trimming took 5 bases from V and 8 from J, leaving 13 bases between them. Germline CDR1 MNHEY, CDR2 SMNVEV (reference sequence). The CDR3 consists of 13 residues. Ages of hyperthyroidism patients ran from 18 to 65, and their diagnoses were new, under 2 months' duration. Findings and limits, study-wide: For separating ophthalmopathy from stable hyperthyroidism, a 13-signature model gave about 90% sensitivity and roughly 77% specificity. Blood shared most expanded thyroid clonotypes above 0.001 frequency.

The sequenced sample consisted of peripheral blood. This chain uses TRBV27 with TRBJ2-1; TRBD1 or TRBD2 may be the D gene (7 bases each). The TCR originated in an adult woman with stable Graves' hyperthyroidism. The CDR3 loop is CASSQGGIDEQFF. Written as DNA, the CDR3 is TGTGCCAGCAGTCAGGGGGGGATAGATGAGCAGTTCTTC.